One and the same sample provided the 17 T cell receptor beta chains below, sequenced in a study of cytomegalovirus exposure and HLA in healthy donors. The PCR had 60 Vbeta and 13 Jbeta primers. The table came from immunoSEQ multiplex PCR; TCRdb's copy has only in-frame clones and leaves some out. The sample carries about 150,000 clones, roughly a tenth recorded once. The sequenced sample consisted of PBMCs. The receptors derive from a male donor in good health and CMV-seronegative.

This chain uses TRBV5-5 with TRBJ2-1, with TRBD2 identical over 8 bases. This CDR3 contains 13 residues. Germline V CDR1 and CDR2: SGHKS, YYEKEE (reference sequence). J lost 6 bases, V lost 5 bases, and 4 bases had no gene match. The DNA for the CDR3 is TGTGCCAGCAGTTCGGGACTAGTCAATGAGCAGTTCTTC. Translating it yields CASSSGLVNEQFF.

The CDR3 DNA sequence: TGTGCCAGCAGCGCTACTCGAGGGGGCTACAATGAGCAGTTCTTC. Translating gives CASSATRGGYNEQFF. V and J are TRBV6-5 and TRBJ2-1; D perhaps matches TRBD1 (6 bases). This CDR3 has 15 residues. Germline V lookup: CDR1 MNHEY, CDR2 SVGAGI. Trimming stripped 6 bases from V and 3 bases from J, with 15 bases between.

In its sample, this clone was seen a few times. The CDR3 region has the DNA TGCAGCGTTTACGGGGGGGGAGGTCAGCCCCAGCATTTT. Amino acids: CSVYGGGGQPQHF. V usage is TRBV29-1 and J usage is TRBJ1-5; the D gene is possibly TRBD1 (5 bases). There are 13 residues in the CDR3. The germline CDR1 and CDR2 sequences are SQVTM and ANQGSEA. V lost 5 bases and J lost 6, with 14 bases in between. Filled out from reference TRBV29-1 and TRBJ1-5, the complete variable domain reads SAVISQKPSRDICQRGTSLTIQCQVDSQVTMMFWYRQQPGQSLTLIATANQGSEATYESGFVIDKFPISRPNLTFSTLTVSNMSPEDSSIYLCSVYGGGGQPQHFGDGTRLSIL.

The chain recombines TRBV7-8 with TRBJ2-2, with a weak D call TRBD1 (6 bases). The CDR3 is 14 amino acids. With 5 bases removed from V and 6 bases from J, the gap between germline ends came to 13 bases. Germline V gene lookup returns CDR1 SGHVS and CDR2 FQNEAQ. The CDR3 loop reads CASSEKRGSGELFF. DNA for the CDR3: TGTGCCAGCAGCGAAAAGAGGGGGTCCGGGGAGCTGTTTTTT.

The chain carries TRBV27 and TRBJ2-3; possibly TRBD2 for D (5 bases). The germline V and J ends were trimmed by 4 bases and 4 bases, with 9 bases remaining between them. This CDR3 region has 13 residues. CDR1 is MNHEY, CDR2 SMNVEV, per germline (reference sequence). CDR3 sequence: CASSSLASDTQYF. CDR3 bases: TGTGCCAGCAGTTCCCTAGCCTCAGATACGCAGTATTTT.

The chain is built from TRBV7-3 and TRBJ2-2; TRBD2 is a possible D gene (5 bases). The germline V gene encodes CDR1 SGHTA and CDR2 FQGTGA. The CDR3 consists of 13 residues. V lost 5 bases and J lost 7, with 11 bases in between. The CDR3 nucleotides are TGTGCCAGCAGCCCCCAAGGGAGCGGGGAGCTGTTTTTT. As protein: CASSPQGSGELFF.

The table lists this clone with a few counts. The gene calls are TRBV6-1 and TRBJ2-7, with TRBD1 matching 9 bases. The J segment lost 4 bases and the V segment lost 5 bases, leaving 9 bases of the junction unmatched. The CDR3 is 15 residues long. Germline assignment: CDR1 MNHNS and CDR2 SASEGT. In DNA form, the CDR3 reads TGTGCCAGCAGTTTCCTGACAGGGGGGACTTACGAGCAGTACTTC. This translates into CASSFLTGGTYEQYF.

CDR3 region: CASSVGQPSYEQYF. The CDR3 bases are TGTGCCAGCAGTGTGGGCCAACCTTCCTACGAGCAGTACTTC. The J gene is TRBJ2-7, the V gene TRBV6-1; D remains unclear. Trimming cost V 4 bases and J 1 base, with 11 bases left between them. The CDR3 is made up of 14 amino acids. The germline V gene encodes CDR1 MNHNS and CDR2 SASEGT.

This clone came up a few times. The chain recombines TRBV4-2 with TRBJ1-2; D gene uncertain. V was cut by 0 bases and J by 3 bases, with 11 bases left in between. There are 15 residues in the CDR3. The germline CDR1 and CDR2 sequences are LGHNA and YNFKEQ. CDR3 sequence: CASSQDRREDYGYTF. CDR3 nucleotides: TGTGCCAGCAGCCAAGATCGTAGGGAGGACTATGGCTACACCTTC.

The chain joins TRBV5-6 to TRBJ1-2; no firm D call. V gave up 4 bases and J gave up 8 bases, with 15 bases separating them. The CDR3 is 13 residues long. Germline loops: CDR1 SGHDT, CDR2 YYEEEE. In DNA, the CDR3 is TGTGCCAGCAGCCTGTGGCCACCGGAGGGCTACACCTTC. This sequence encodes CASSLWPPEGYTF.

The chain carries TRBV2 and TRBJ1-2; 10 bases are a match to TRBD1. V was clipped by 8 bases and J by 2 bases; unmatched bases: 8. The V gene's germline CDR1 is SNHLY and CDR2 FYNNEI. The CDR3 consists of 15 residues. CDR3 sequence reads: CASRDRGYSNYGYTF. The CDR3 bases are TGTGCCAGCCGGGACAGGGGATACTCCAACTATGGCTACACCTTC.

This clone turned up a few times. The rearrangement links TRBV6-9 to TRBJ1-4; 10 nucleotides match TRBD1. Germline V CDR1 and CDR2: MNHGY, SVAAGI. This CDR3 comprises 17 residues. J gave up 3 bases and V 0 bases, and 4 bases lay outside the gene matches. In nucleotides, the CDR3 is TGTGCCAGCAGTTATTCCGGGACAGGGGAGCCTAATGAAAAACTGTTTTTT. Its translation: CASSYSGTGEPNEKLFF.

This clone was seen more than once but under ten times. The genes are TRBV4-2 and TRBJ2-7, with D tentatively TRBD2 (6 bases). V lost 0 bases to trimming and J lost 5 bases, with 20 bases between them. The germline V gene has CDR1 LGHNA and CDR2 YNFKEQ. CDR3 length: 17 residues. CDR3 sequence (DNA): TGTGCCAGCAGCCAAGACACACGGAGGGCCGGTTCGAACGAGCAGTACTTC. The encoded protein is CASSQDTRRAGSNEQYF.

This rearrangement joins TRBV30 to TRBJ1-4, with 7 bases lining up with TRBD1. Germline loops: CDR1 GTSNPN, CDR2 SVGIG (reference sequence). The junction had 5 bases not matched to a gene; V was cut back by 5 bases and J by 5 bases. There are 13 residues in the CDR3. The CDR3, as DNA: TGTGCCTGGTCCGGGACAGAGAATGAAAAACTGTTTTTT. The encoded protein is CAWSGTENEKLFF.

The V call is TRBV7-2, the J call TRBJ2-1; D is possibly TRBD2 (6 bases). The CDR3 spans 16 residues. The V gene's germline CDR1 is SGHTA and CDR2 FQGNSA. Deletions cut 5 bases from V and 11 bases from J, with 25 bases between. CDR3 nucleotide sequence: TGTGCCAGCAGCCCTCAGGCGGGGACCCACCACCGGCAGCAGTTCTTC. Translated, it gives CASSPQAGTHHRQQFF.

CDR3 residues: CASSEVWTGGFPSTDTQYF. In nucleotides, the CDR3 is TGTGCCAGCAGTGAAGTGTGGACAGGGGGTTTTCCTAGCACAGATACGCAGTATTTT. The rearrangement joins TRBV6-1 to TRBJ2-3; TRBD1 matches at 10 bases. The CDR3 runs to 19 residues. In germline, CDR1 is MNHNS, CDR2 SASEGT. V was clipped by 1 base and J by 0 bases; unmatched bases: 10.

The CDR3 region has the DNA TGTGCCAGCAGTGTGAAAGAGACAGCTGCTAACTATGGCTACACCTTC. Protein: CASSVKETAANYGYTF. This chain joins TRBV2 and TRBJ1-2, with a possible D match to TRBD1 (5 bases). V was pared by 4 bases and J by 0 bases, with 15 bases between. The CDR3 is 16 residues long. Germline-derived CDR1 and CDR2 are SNHLY and FYNNEI.